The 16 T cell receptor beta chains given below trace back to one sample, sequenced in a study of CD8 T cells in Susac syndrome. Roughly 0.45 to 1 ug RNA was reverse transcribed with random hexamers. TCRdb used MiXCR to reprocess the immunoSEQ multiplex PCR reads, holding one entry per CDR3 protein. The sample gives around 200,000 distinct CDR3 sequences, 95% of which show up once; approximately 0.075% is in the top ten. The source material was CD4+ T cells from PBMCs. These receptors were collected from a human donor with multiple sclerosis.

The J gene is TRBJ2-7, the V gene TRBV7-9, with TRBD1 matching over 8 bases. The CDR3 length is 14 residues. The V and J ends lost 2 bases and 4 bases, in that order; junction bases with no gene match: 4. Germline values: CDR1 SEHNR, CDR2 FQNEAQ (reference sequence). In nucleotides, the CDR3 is TGTGCCAGCAGCTTATCAGGGGGCTATTACGAGCAGTACTTC. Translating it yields CASSLSGGYYEQYF.

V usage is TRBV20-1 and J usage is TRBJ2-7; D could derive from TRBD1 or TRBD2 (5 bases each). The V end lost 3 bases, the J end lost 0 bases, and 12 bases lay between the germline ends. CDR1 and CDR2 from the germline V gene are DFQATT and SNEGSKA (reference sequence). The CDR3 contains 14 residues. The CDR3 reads CSASQRDHSYEQYF. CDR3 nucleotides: TGCAGTGCTAGCCAACGGGACCACTCCTACGAGCAGTACTTC.

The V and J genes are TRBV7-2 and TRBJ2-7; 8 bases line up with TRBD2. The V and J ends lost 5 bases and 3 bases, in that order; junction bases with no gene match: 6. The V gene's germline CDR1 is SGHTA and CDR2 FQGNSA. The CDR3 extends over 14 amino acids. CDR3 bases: TGTGCCAGCAGCACGGGGACTAGACGCTACGAGCAGTACTTC. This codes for CASSTGTRRYEQYF.

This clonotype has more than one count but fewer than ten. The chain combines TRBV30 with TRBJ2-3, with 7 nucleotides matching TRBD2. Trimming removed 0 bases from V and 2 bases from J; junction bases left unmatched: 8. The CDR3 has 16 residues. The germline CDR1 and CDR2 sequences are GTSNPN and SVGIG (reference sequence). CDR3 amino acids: CAWSVGLADYTDTQYF. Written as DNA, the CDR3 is TGTGCCTGGAGTGTAGGTCTAGCGGACTACACAGATACGCAGTATTTT.

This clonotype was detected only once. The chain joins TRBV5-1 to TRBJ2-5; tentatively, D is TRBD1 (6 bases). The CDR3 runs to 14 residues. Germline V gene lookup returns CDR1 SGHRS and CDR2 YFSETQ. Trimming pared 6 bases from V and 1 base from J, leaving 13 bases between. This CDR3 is CASTGDEPQETQYF. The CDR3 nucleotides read TGCGCCAGCACAGGGGACGAGCCCCAAGAGACCCAGTACTTC.

The CDR3 is CATSDNGLAGDYEQFF. DNA of the CDR3: TGTGCCACCAGTGACAATGGACTAGCGGGGGATTATGAGCAGTTCTTC. J is TRBJ2-1 and V is TRBV24-1, with 13 bases matching TRBD2. Germline trimming cut 4 bases from V and 8 bases from J; bases unmatched to any gene: 7. CDR3 length: 16 amino acids. CDR1 is KGHDR and CDR2 is SFDVKD in the germline V gene.

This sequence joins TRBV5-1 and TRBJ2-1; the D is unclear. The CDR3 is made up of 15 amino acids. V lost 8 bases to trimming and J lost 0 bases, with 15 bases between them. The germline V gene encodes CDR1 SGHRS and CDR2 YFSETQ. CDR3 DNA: TGCGCCAGTTGGCTTGGTGCAAGCTCCTACAATGAGCAGTTCTTC. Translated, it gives CASWLGASSYNEQFF. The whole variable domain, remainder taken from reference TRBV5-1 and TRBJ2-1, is KAGVTQTPRYLIKTRGQQVTLSCSPISGHRSVSWYQQTPGQGLQFLFEYFSETQRNKGNFPGRFSGRQFSNSRSEMNVSTLELGDSALYLCASWLGASSYNEQFFGPGTRLTVL.

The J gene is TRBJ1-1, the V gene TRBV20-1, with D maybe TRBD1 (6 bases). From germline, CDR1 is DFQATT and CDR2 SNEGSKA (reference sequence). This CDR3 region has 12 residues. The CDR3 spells CSPTRGNTEAFF. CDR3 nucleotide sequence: TGCAGCCCGACCAGGGGGAACACTGAAGCTTTCTTT.

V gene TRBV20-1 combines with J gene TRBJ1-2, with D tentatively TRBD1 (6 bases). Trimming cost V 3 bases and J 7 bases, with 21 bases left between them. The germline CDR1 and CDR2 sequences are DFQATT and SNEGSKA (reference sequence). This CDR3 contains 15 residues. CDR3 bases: TGCAGTGCTAGGGACCGGGGGCGATCAGAGGCTGGCTACACCTTC. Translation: CSARDRGRSEAGYTF.

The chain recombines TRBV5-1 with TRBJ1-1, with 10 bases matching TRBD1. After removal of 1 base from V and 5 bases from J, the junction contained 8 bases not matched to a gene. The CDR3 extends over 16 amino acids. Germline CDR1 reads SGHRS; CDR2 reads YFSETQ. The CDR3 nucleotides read TGCGCCAGCAGCTTGTCGGGGACAGGGGATGGAACTGAAGCTTTCTTT. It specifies CASSLSGTGDGTEAFF.

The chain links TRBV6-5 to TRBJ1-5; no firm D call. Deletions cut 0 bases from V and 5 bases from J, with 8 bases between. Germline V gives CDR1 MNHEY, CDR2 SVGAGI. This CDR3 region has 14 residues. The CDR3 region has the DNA TGTGCCAGCAGTTACTCGGTTGGGGATCAGCCCCAGCATTTT. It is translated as CASSYSVGDQPQHF.

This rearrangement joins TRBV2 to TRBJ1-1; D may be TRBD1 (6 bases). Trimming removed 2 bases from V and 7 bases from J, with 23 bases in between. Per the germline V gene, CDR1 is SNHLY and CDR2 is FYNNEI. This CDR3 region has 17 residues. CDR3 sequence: CASSEPQRGFRSYEAFF. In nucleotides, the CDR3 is TGTGCCAGCAGTGAACCCCAAAGGGGGTTCCGGTCGTATGAAGCTTTCTTT.

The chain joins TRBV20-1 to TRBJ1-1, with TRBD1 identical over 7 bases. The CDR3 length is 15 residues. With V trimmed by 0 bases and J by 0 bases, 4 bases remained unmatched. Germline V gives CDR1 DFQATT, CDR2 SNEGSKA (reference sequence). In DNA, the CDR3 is TGCAGTGCTAGAGAGGGAGGGGGCTTGAACACTGAAGCTTTCTTT. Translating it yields CSAREGGGLNTEAFF.

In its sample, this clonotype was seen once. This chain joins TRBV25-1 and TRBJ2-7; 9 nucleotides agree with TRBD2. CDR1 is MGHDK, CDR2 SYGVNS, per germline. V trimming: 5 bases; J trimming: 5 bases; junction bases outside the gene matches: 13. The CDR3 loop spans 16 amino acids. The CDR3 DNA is TGTGCCAGCAGTCTAAACCGAGCGGGGGGTGGCGACGAGCAGTACTTC. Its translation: CASSLNRAGGGDEQYF.

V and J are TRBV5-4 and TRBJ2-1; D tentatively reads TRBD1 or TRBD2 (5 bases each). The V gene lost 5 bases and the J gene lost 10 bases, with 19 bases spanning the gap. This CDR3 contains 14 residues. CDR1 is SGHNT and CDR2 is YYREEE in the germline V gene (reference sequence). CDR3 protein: CASRPGQNHGEQFF. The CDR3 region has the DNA TGTGCCAGCAGGCCGGGGCAGAACCATGGCGAGCAGTTCTTC. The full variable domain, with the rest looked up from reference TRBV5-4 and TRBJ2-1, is ETGVTQSPTHLIKTRGQQVTLRCSSQSGHNTVSWYQQALGQGPQFIFQYYREEENGRGNFPPRFSGLQFPNYSSELNVNALELDDSALYLCASRPGQNHGEQFFGPGTRLTVL.

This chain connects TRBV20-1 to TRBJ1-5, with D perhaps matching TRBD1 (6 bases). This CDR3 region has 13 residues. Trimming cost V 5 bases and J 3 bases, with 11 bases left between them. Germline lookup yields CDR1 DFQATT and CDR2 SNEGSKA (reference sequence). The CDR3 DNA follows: TGCAGTGCTGGCGGACAGAACAATCAGCCCCAGCATTTT. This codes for CSAGGQNNQPQHF.